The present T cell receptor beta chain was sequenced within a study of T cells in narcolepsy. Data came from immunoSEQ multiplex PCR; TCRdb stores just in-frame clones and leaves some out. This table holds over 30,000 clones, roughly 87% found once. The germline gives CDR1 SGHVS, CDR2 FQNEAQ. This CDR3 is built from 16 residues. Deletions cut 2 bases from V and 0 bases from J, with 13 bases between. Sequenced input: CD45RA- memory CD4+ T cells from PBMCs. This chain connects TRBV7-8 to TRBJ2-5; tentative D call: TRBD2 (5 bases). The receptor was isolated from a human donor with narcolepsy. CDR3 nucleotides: TGTGCCAGCAGCTTAAATAGCGCGGGCAACCAAGAGACCCAGTACTTC. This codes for CASSLNSAGNQETQYF.